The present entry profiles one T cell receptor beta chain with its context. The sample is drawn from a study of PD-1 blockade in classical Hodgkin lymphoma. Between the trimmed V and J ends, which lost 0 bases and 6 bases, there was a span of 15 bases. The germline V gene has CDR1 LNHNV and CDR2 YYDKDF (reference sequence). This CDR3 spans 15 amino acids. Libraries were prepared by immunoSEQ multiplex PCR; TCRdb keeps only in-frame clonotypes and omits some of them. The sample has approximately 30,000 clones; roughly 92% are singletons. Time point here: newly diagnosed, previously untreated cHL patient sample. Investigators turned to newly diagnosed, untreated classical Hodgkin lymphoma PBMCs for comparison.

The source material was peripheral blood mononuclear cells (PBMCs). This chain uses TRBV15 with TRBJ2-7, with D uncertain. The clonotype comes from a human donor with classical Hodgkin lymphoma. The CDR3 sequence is CATSRDVGQVGEQYF. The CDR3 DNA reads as TGTGCCACCAGCAGAGATGTCGGGCAGGTCGGCGAGCAGTACTTC.